This T cell receptor beta chain derives from a study of cytomegalovirus exposure and HLA in healthy donors. Whole-study context: The 110 million or so unique TCR beta sequences, from 150 million to 200 million T cells, were found by an earlier analysis. Study-level points and caveats: Available immune exposure information covered CMV serostatus only. In a later analysis, an Asian-associated ancestry cluster reportedly showed fewer N-insertions than the roughly 700-donor mean. Clonal expansion, a later analysis showed, was greater in HLA-associated TCR beta chains than in equally common others.

The CDR3 covers 15 residues. The germline V gene encodes CDR1 KGHSH and CDR2 LQKENI. V lost 3 bases to trimming and J lost 4 bases; unmatched junction nucleotides: 5. Of note for this clone: Its antigen is unidentified.

With 60 Vbeta and 13 Jbeta primers, the PCR was carried out. The protocol was immunoSEQ multiplex PCR, while the TCRdb copy is restricted to in-frame clones and leaves out a portion. The sample lists roughly 160,000 clones; roughly 83% were seen once. The chain recombines TRBV18 with TRBJ2-1, with TRBD2 identical over 8 bases. The clonotype originates from a boy aged 2 to 9 in good health and CMV-seronegative. The material sequenced was PBMCs. The CDR3 sequence is CASSPQGGRYNEQFF. CDR3 sequence (DNA): TGTGCCAGCTCACCCCAGGGCGGGAGGTACAATGAGCAGTTCTTC.